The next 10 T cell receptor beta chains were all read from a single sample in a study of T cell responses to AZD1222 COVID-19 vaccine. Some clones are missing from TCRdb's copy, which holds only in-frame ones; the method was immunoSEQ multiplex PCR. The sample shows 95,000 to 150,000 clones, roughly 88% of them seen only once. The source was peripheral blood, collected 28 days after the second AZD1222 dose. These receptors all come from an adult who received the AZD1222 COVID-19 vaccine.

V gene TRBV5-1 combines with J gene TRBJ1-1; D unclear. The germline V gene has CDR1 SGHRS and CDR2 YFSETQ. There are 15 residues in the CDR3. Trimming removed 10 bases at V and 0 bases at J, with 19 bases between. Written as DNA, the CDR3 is TGCGCCTCCTCCTCATTGGGGAGTATGAACACTGAAGCTTTCTTT. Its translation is CASSSLGSMNTEAFF.

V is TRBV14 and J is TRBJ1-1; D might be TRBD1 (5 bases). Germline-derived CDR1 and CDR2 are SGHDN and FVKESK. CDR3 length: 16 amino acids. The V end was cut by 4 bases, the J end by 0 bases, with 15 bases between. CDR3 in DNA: TGTGCCAGCAGCCGATCGCCAGGGACCCTGAACACTGAAGCTTTCTTT. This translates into CASSRSPGTLNTEAFF.

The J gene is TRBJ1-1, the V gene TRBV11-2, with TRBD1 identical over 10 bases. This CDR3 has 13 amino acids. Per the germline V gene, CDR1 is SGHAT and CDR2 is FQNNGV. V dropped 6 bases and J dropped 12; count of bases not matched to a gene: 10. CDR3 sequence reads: CASRAGTGVRTFF. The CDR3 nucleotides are TGTGCCAGCAGGGCCGGGACAGGGGTTCGAACTTTCTTT.

The CDR3, as DNA: TGCGCCAGCAGTGAAGAATCCGCGGAAGCATATAATTTAGCCAAAAACATTCAGTACTTC. It encodes CASSEESAEAYNLAKNIQYF. The V and J genes are TRBV10-2 and TRBJ2-4; D not certain. Trimming removed 3 bases from V and 0 bases from J, with 24 bases in between. CDR3 length: 20 amino acids. Germline CDR1 and CDR2: WSHSY and SAAADI.

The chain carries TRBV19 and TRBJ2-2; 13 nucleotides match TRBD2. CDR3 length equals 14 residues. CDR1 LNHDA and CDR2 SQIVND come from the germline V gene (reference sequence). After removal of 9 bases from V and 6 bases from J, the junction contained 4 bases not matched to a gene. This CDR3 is CASGTSGASGELFF. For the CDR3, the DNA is TGTGCCAGCGGGACTAGCGGGGCTTCCGGGGAGCTGTTTTTT.

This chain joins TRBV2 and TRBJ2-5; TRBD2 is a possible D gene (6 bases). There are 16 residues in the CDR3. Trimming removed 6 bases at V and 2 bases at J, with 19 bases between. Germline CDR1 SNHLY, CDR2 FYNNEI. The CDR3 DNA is TGTGCCAGCAGGGAGGGCCAGGGACGCCCACAAGAGACCCAGTACTTC. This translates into CASREGQGRPQETQYF.

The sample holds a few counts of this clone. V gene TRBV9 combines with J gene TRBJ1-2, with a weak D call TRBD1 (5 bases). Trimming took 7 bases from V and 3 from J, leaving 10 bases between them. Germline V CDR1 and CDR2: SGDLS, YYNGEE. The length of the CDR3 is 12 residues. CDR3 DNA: TGTGCCAGCGGTGAGGGGTACTATGGCTACACCTTC. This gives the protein CASGEGYYGYTF.

In nucleotides, the CDR3 is TGTGCCAGCTCACCCACTCCCGGTGAAGCTTTCTTT. Translating gives CASSPTPGEAFF. V and J are TRBV18 and TRBJ1-1; D unclear. Germline V gives CDR1 KGHSH, CDR2 LQKENI. This CDR3 contains 12 residues. Trimming took 3 bases from V and 7 from J, leaving 9 bases between them.

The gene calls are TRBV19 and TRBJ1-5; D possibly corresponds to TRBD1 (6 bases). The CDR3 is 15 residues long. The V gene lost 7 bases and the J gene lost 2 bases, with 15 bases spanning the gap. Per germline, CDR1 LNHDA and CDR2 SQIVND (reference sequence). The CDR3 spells CASMRGGAGNQPQHF. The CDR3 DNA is TGTGCCAGTATGAGGGGGGGAGCGGGCAATCAGCCCCAGCATTTT.

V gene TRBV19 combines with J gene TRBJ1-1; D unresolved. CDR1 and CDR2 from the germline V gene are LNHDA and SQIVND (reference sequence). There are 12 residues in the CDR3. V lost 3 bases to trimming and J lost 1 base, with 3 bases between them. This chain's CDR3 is CASSIGNTEAFF. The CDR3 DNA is TGTGCCAGTAGTATCGGGAACACTGAAGCTTTCTTT.